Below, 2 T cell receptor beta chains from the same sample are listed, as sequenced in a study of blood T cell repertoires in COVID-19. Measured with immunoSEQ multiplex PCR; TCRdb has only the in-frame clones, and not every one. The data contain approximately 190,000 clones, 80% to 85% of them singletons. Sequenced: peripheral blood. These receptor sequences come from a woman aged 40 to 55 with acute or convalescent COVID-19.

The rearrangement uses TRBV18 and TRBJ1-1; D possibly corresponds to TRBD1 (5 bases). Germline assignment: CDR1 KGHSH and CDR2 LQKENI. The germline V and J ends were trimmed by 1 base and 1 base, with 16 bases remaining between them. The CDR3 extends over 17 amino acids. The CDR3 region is CASSPLIPGGGNTEAFF. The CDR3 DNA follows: TGTGCCAGCTCACCACTTATTCCCGGCGGGGGGAACACTGAAGCTTTCTTT.

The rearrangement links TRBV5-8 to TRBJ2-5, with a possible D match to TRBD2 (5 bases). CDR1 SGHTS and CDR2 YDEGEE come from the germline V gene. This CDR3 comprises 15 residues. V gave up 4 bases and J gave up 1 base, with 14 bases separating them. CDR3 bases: TGTGCCAGCAGCCACGAACTAGGCCGCCAAGAGACCCAGTACTTC. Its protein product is CASSHELGRQETQYF. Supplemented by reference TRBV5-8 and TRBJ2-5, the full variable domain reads EAGVTQSPTHLIKTRGQQATLRCSPISGHTSVYWYQQALGLGLQFLLWYDEGEERNRGNFPPRFSGRQFPNYSSELNVNALELEDSALYLCASSHELGRQETQYFGPGTRLLVL.